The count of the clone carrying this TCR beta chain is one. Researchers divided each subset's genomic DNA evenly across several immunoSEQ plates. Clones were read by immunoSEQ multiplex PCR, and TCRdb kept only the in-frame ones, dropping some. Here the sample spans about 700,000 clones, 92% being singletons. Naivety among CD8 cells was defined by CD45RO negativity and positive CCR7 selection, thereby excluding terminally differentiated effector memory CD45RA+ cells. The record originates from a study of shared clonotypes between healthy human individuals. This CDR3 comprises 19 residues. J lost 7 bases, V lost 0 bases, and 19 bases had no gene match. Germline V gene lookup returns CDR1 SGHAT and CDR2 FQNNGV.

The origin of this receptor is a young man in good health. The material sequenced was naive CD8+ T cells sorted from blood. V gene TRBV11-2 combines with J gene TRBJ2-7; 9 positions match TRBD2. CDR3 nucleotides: TGTGCCAGCAGCTTAGATCTTCCCCAGCTAGCGGGATCTGAGGGTGAGCAGTACTTC. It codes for CASSLDLPQLAGSEGEQYF.